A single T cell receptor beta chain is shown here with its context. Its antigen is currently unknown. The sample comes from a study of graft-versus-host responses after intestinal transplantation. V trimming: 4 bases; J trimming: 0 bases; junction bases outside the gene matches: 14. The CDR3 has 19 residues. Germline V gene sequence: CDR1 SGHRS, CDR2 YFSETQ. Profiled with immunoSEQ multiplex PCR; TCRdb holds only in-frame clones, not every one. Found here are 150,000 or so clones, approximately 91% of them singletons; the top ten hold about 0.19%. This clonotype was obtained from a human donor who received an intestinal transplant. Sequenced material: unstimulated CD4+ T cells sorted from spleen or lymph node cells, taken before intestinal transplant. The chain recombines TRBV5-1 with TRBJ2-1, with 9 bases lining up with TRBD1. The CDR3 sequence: CASSVPWGQGGISYNEQFF. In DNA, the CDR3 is TGCGCCAGCAGCGTACCCTGGGGACAGGGTGGGATCTCCTACAATGAGCAGTTCTTC.